These T cell receptor beta chains were read from a single sample in a study of cytomegalovirus exposure and HLA in healthy donors. Clones were read by immunoSEQ multiplex PCR, and TCRdb kept only the in-frame ones, dropping some. The profile shows 90,000 to 110,000 clones, roughly 63% of them singletons. The sequenced sample was PBMCs. Source of these receptors: a woman aged 70-85 years in good health and CMV-seropositive. Each CDR3 is given with its conserved first and last residue. Each record gives: D gene, clone size, V gene, J gene, CDR3 protein, CDR3 DNA. A D gene is named only where the DNA matches it firmly. Some rows mark clone size as missing; the rest say once, few, many or name a class of expanded clone.

>TRBD2|once|TRBV7-2|TRBJ2-1
CASSKVAGGPRVKQFF
TGTGCCAGCAGCAAAGTAGCGGGGGGGCCAAGGGTAAAGCAGTTCTTC
>TRBD1|-|TRBV27|TRBJ2-5
CASRLTGVETQYF
TGTGCCAGCAGACTGACAGGGGTCGAAACCCAGTACTTC
>-|-|TRBV30|TRBJ2-7
CAWNSDWRETYEQYF
TGTGCCTGGAACTCGGACTGGAGAGAGACCTACGAGCAGTACTTC
>TRBD2|-|TRBV6-6|TRBJ2-3
CASSYSRGGTDTQYF
TGTGCCAGCAGTTACTCGCGGGGGGGCACAGATACGCAGTATTTT
>TRBD1|-|TRBV25-1|TRBJ1-6
CASTQDRANSPLHF
TGTGCCAGCACCCAAGACAGGGCTAATTCACCCCTCCACTTT
>TRBD1|-|TRBV7-9|TRBJ1-1
CASSLVTGGWRGTEAFF
TGTGCCAGCAGCTTAGTAACAGGGGGCTGGCGGGGCACTGAAGCTTTCTTT
>-|few|TRBV19|TRBJ1-1
CASSMGARVNTEAFF
TGTGCCAGTAGTATGGGGGCCAGGGTGAACACTGAAGCTTTCTTT
>-|-|TRBV2|TRBJ2-5
CASQTGTQYF
TGTGCCAGTCAGACTGGGACCCAGTACTTC
>TRBD2|-|TRBV5-1|TRBJ2-3
CASSSHLLSGGSTDTQYF
TGCGCCAGCAGCTCCCACCTTCTAAGCGGGGGGAGCACAGATACGCAGTATTTT
>TRBD1|once|TRBV7-2|TRBJ2-5
CASSPRTGYQETQYF
TGTGCCAGCAGCCCCAGGACAGGATACCAAGAGACCCAGTACTTC
>TRBD1|-|TRBV18|TRBJ2-6
CASSLDRSGANVLTF
TGTGCCAGCTCACTGGACAGGTCTGGGGCCAACGTCCTGACTTTC
>-|few|TRBV30|TRBJ1-2
CAWSASSITGYGYTF
TGTGCCTGGAGTGCTTCCTCCATCACGGGCTATGGCTACACCTTC
>-|once|TRBV27|TRBJ1-2
CASSLAANYGYTF
TGTGCCAGCAGTTTAGCGGCTAACTATGGCTACACCTTC
>-|-|TRBV2|TRBJ2-3
CASTGRGTDTQYF
TGTGCCAGCACAGGGCGCGGCACAGATACGCAGTATTTT
>-|few|TRBV10-3|TRBJ1-1
CAIRSTEGFTEAFF
TGTGCCATCAGGAGTACGGAGGGGTTCACTGAAGCTTTCTTT
>TRBD1|-|TRBV29-1|TRBJ1-2
CSVPGQGNNYGYTF
TGCAGCGTTCCGGGACAGGGGAATAACTATGGCTACACCTTC
>-|-|TRBV7-2|TRBJ2-3
CASGVFTDTQYF
TGTGCCAGCGGAGTCTTCACAGATACGCAGTATTTT
>TRBD2|-|TRBV7-9|TRBJ2-5
CASSLAAGGKETQYF
TGTGCCAGCAGCTTAGCAGCGGGGGGGAAAGAGACCCAGTACTTC
>-|-|TRBV7-6|TRBJ2-7
CASSLQGKSYEQYF
TGTGCCAGCAGCTTACAGGGAAAGTCCTACGAGCAGTACTTC
>TRBD2|-|TRBV10-3|TRBJ2-7
CAISESGRGVYEQYF
TGTGCCATCAGTGAGTCGGGGCGGGGGGTCTACGAGCAGTACTTC
>TRBD2|many|TRBV4-2|TRBJ2-1
CASSQSGGGDEQFF
TGTGCCAGCAGCCAGAGCGGGGGAGGCGATGAGCAGTTCTTC
>TRBD2|few|TRBV7-8|TRBJ2-7
CASSRLAGETYEQYF
TGTGCCAGCAGCAGACTAGCGGGGGAGACTTACGAGCAGTACTTC
>TRBD2|few|TRBV10-3|TRBJ2-7
CAISPRPVAGGPREQYF
TGTGCCATCAGCCCCCGGCCGGTAGCGGGGGGGCCGCGCGAGCAGTACTTC
>-|-|TRBV5-6|TRBJ1-4
CASSLGGLSTVPKLFF
TGTGCCAGCAGCTTGGGAGGGCTTTCCACAGTTCCTAAACTGTTTTTT
>-|few|TRBV4-1|TRBJ1-5
CASSQGRGDTSWPQHF
TGCGCCAGCAGCCAAGGGCGGGGAGATACTTCGTGGCCCCAGCATTTT
>TRBD2|-|TRBV5-1|TRBJ2-5
CASSPGTSGEEQYF
TGCGCCAGCAGCCCGGGGACTAGCGGGGAAGAACAGTACTTC
>TRBD2|-|TRBV10-3|TRBJ2-7
CAISDDGLAGWEQYF
TGTGCCATCAGTGATGACGGCCTAGCGGGGTGGGAGCAGTACTTC
>TRBD2|-|TRBV30|TRBJ2-7
CAWSPIAGWYEQYF
TGTGCCTGGAGTCCCATAGCGGGGTGGTACGAGCAGTACTTC
>-|few|TRBV6-1|TRBJ1-1
CASMVAELNTEAFF
TGTGCCAGCATGGTGGCAGAATTGAACACTGAAGCTTTCTTT
>TRBD2|-|TRBV7-7|TRBJ2-1
CASGRGEGEQFF
TGTGCTAGCGGACGTGGGGAGGGTGAGCAGTTCTTC
>-|-|TRBV5-8|TRBJ1-5
CASSRDRTIGPQHF
TGTGCCAGCAGCCGAGACAGGACAATAGGGCCCCAGCATTTT
>TRBD2|-|TRBV18|TRBJ2-1
CASSIQRGGSYNEQFF
TGTGCCAGCTCGATTCAGCGGGGGGGCTCCTACAATGAGCAGTTCTTC
>TRBD1|-|TRBV6-5|TRBJ2-7
CASRSDRGHEQYF
TGTGCCAGCAGATCGGACAGGGGGCACGAGCAGTACTTC
>TRBD1|-|TRBV4-1|TRBJ1-5
CASSRGGQGAQPQHF
TGCGCCAGCAGCCGTGGAGGACAGGGGGCTCAGCCCCAGCATTTT
>-|-|TRBV10-3|TRBJ1-2
CAISEGLGYTF
TGTGCCATCAGTGAGGGGCTGGGCTACACCTTC